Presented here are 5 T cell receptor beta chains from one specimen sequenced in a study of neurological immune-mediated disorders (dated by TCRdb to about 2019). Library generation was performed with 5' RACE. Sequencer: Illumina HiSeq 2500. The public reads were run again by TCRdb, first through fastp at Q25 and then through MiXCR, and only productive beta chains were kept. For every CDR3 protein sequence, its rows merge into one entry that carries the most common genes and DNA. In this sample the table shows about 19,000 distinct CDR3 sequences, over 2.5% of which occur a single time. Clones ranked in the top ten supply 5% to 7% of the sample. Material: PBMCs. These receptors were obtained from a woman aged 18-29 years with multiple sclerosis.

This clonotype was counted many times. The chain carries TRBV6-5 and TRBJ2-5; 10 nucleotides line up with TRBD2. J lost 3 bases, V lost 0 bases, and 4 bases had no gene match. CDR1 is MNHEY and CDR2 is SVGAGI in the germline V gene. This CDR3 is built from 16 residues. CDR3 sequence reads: CASSYSIGLAEETQYF. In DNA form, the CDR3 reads TGTGCCAGCAGTTACTCGATCGGACTAGCGGAAGAGACCCAGTACTTC.

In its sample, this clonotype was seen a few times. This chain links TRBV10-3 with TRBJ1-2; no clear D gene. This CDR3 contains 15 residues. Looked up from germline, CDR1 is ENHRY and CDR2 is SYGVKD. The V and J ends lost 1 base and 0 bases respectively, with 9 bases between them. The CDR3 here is CAISELAGSNYGYTF. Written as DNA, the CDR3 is TGTGCCATCAGTGAGTTGGCAGGCTCTAACTATGGCTACACCTTC.

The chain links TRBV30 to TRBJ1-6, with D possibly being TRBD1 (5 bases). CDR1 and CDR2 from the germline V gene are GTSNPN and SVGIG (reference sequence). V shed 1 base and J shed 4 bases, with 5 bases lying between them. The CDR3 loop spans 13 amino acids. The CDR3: CAWSGGYNSPLHF. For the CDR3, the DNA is TGTGCCTGGAGTGGGGGGTATAATTCACCCCTCCACTTT.

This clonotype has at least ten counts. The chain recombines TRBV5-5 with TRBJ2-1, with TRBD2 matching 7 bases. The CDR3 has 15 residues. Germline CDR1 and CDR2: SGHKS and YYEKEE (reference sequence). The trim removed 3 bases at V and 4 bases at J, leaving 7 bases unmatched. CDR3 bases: TGTGCCAGCAGCTACGGACTAGGGGCTTACAATGAGCAGTTCTTC. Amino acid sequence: CASSYGLGAYNEQFF.

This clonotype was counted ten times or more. The CDR3 DNA reads as TGTGCCAGCAGCTTAGAGCGGCGAAAACTGTTTTTT. It translates to CASSLERRKLFF. J is TRBJ1-4 and V is TRBV11-2; D remains unclear. Trimming removed 0 bases from V and 10 bases from J, with 6 bases in between. The CDR3 sequence is 12 residues long. CDR1 SGHAT and CDR2 FQNNGV come from the germline V gene.